The 11 T cell receptor beta chains below come from one sample, sequenced in a study of T cell repertoires in cytomegalovirus infection. MiXCR, applied by TCRdb to the reads, yields one record per CDR3 protein. This sample has almost 550,000 distinct CDR3 sequences, with 15% to 20% found just once. Sequenced sample: CD8+ T cells from PBMCs. The receptor set was obtained from a human donor in good health (CMV status not recorded). Some clones in this sample may be carry-over from other donors' samples.

This clonotype was counted a few times. V and J are TRBV10-2 and TRBJ1-2; 11 positions agree with TRBD1. The J segment lost 3 bases and the V segment lost 8 bases, leaving 8 bases of the junction unmatched. CDR3 length: 15 residues. Germline V gene sequence: CDR1 WSHSY, CDR2 SAAADI. The CDR3 region has the DNA TGCGCCAGCGGGACAGGGGGAGGATTTGACTATGGCTACACCTTC. It codes for CASGTGGGFDYGYTF.

The sample holds many counts of this clonotype. This sequence joins TRBV11-2 and TRBJ2-1, with 8 bases lining up with TRBD1. This CDR3 comprises 13 residues. Losses at the gene ends were 5 bases for V and 6 bases for J; bases not matched to a gene: 3. CDR1 is SGHAT, CDR2 FQNNGV, per germline. The CDR3 loop is CASSGTGGNEQFF. In nucleotides, the CDR3 is TGTGCCAGCAGCGGGACAGGTGGCAATGAGCAGTTCTTC.

A few counts support this clonotype. This chain connects TRBV3-1 to TRBJ1-3, with D perhaps matching TRBD1 (5 bases). The V end was cut by 4 bases, the J end by 0 bases, with 13 bases between. This CDR3 is 16 amino acids long. CDR1 is LGHDT, CDR2 YNNKEL, per germline (reference sequence). The CDR3 DNA reads TGTGCCAGCAGCCGGGGACGCCGGGTCTCTGGAAACACCATATATTTT. Translated, it gives CASSRGRRVSGNTIYF. The whole variable domain, filled in from reference TRBV3-1 and TRBJ1-3, reads DTAVSQTPKYLVTQMGNDKSIKCEQNLGHDTMYWYKQDSKKFLKIMFSYNNKELIINETVPNRFSPKSPDKAHLNLHINSLELGDSAVYFCASSRGRRVSGNTIYFGEGSWLTVV.

V usage is TRBV14 and J usage is TRBJ1-2; the D is unclear. This CDR3 has 13 residues. V dropped 2 bases and J dropped 2 bases, with 6 bases sitting between them. Germline assignment: CDR1 SGHDN and CDR2 FVKESK. The CDR3 reads CASSQTENYGYTF. In DNA, the CDR3 is TGTGCCAGCAGCCAAACCGAGAACTATGGCTACACCTTC.

This clonotype was counted at least ten times. The junction departs from germline at one end; a sequencing error may be responsible. The chain links TRBV7-7 to TRBJ2-1; D may be TRBD2 (6 bases). This CDR3 has 16 residues. Germline V gives CDR1 SSHAT, CDR2 FNYEAQ (reference sequence). This chain's CDR3 is CASRPMGEVKGNEQFF. The CDR3 DNA reads TGTGCTAGCAGGCCCATGGGGGAGGTTAAAGGGAATGAGCAGTTCTTC.

This chain uses TRBV29-1 with TRBJ2-7; 11 bases agree with TRBD2. Germline CDR1 reads SQVTM; CDR2 reads ANQGSEA. The CDR3 runs to 15 residues. V lost 3 bases, J lost 1 base, and 5 bases stayed unmatched. The CDR3 is CSVEHTSGGSYEQYF. As DNA, the CDR3 is TGCAGCGTTGAGCACACTAGCGGGGGATCCTACGAGCAGTACTTC.

The rearrangement uses TRBV2 and TRBJ2-3, with 10 bases fitting TRBD2. CDR1 is SNHLY and CDR2 is FYNNEI in the germline V gene. The trim removed 6 bases at V and 0 bases at J, leaving 6 bases unmatched. The CDR3 extends over 16 amino acids. CDR3 in amino acids: CASRLAGRPSTDTQYF. In DNA form, the CDR3 reads TGTGCCAGCAGACTAGCGGGGCGCCCTAGCACAGATACGCAGTATTTT.

About this clonotype: Since the CDR3 does not end with the conserved phenylalanine or tryptophan, this likely comes from a read error. CDR3 in amino acids: CASSPGLGAGEETQYL. The CDR3 DNA reads TGTGCCAGCAGCCCGGGGTTAGGAGCGGGGGAGGAGACCCAGTACTTA. V gene TRBV5-4 combines with J gene TRBJ2-5, with 8 bases matching TRBD2. This CDR3 is built from 16 residues. The J segment lost 5 bases and the V segment lost 4 bases, leaving 13 bases of the junction unmatched. Germline V gene lookup returns CDR1 SGHNT and CDR2 YYREEE (reference sequence).

This clonotype was seen repeatedly, ten times or more. V gene TRBV2 combines with J gene TRBJ2-7; TRBD1 agrees at 8 bases. Germline loops: CDR1 SNHLY, CDR2 FYNNEI. Trimming at V came to 10 bases and at J to 0 bases, leaving 5 bases not matched to a gene. CDR3 length equals 13 residues. The CDR3 DNA sequence: TGTGCCATCACGACAGGGGCCTCCTACGAGCAGTACTTC. The encoded protein is CAITTGASYEQYF.

This clonotype was counted between two and nine times. This chain uses TRBV27 with TRBJ2-3, with 7 nucleotides matching TRBD2. This CDR3 contains 16 residues. V trimming: 0 bases; J trimming: 3 bases; junction bases outside the gene matches: 6. Germline V CDR1 and CDR2: MNHEY, SMNVEV (reference sequence). CDR3 loop: CASSLSAAGRTDTQYF. CDR3 nucleotides: TGTGCCAGCAGTTTATCGGCAGCGGGGAGGACAGATACGCAGTATTTT.

This clonotype was seen at least ten times. This sequence joins TRBV12-3 or TRBV12-4 and TRBJ1-2; tentative D call: TRBD1 (5 bases). The CDR3 is 15 residues long. The V gene lost 0 bases and the J gene lost 5 bases, with 13 bases spanning the gap. CDR3 DNA: TGTGCCAGCAGTTTAGCTCAAGGACACCCATATGGCTACACCTTC. Amino acid sequence: CASSLAQGHPYGYTF.